A selection of T cell receptor beta chains follows, all from one sample in a study of CD8+ T cells in alopecia areata. The data were produced by immunoSEQ multiplex PCR, yet TCRdb's version contains in-frame clones alone and is incomplete. This sample carries about 180,000 clones, approximately 59% of them seen once, and the ten largest clones take roughly 14%. The sequenced sample was CD4+ T cells sorted from blood, obtained at week 0. The receptors originated from a human donor with alopecia areata. CDR3s include the opening cysteine and the closing phenylalanine or tryptophan. The D gene is left open where the match is weak. Rows give clone size only sometimes, using once, few, many, or a class for an expanded clone.

few,TRBJ2-1,TRBV11-2,TRBD2,15,CASSSGLAGGDEQFF,TGTGCCAGCAGCAGCGGACTAGCGGGGGGGGATGAGCAGTTCTTC
NA,TRBJ2-1,TRBV19,NA,12,CASSIWSNEQFF,TGTGCCAGTAGTATCTGGTCCAATGAGCAGTTCTTC
NA,TRBJ2-1,TRBV18,NA,16,CASSPPRTAGRSEQFF,TGTGCCAGCTCACCACCCCGGACCGCTGGGCGTTCTGAGCAGTTCTTC
NA,TRBJ1-2,TRBV6-5,TRBD1,13,CASRLTGAYGYTF,TGTGCCAGCAGGTTGACAGGGGCATATGGCTACACCTTC
NA,TRBJ2-5,TRBV2,NA,12,CASSEQQETQYF,TGTGCCAGCAGTGAGCAGCAAGAGACCCAGTACTTC
NA,TRBJ2-7,TRBV29-1,TRBD2,14,CSVVSLAGSYEQYF,TGCAGCGTTGTAAGTCTAGCGGGCAGCTACGAGCAGTACTTC
NA,TRBJ2-5,TRBV5-1,NA,14,CASSLGQFGETQYF,TGCGCCAGCAGCTTGGGACAGTTTGGGGAGACCCAGTACTTC
NA,TRBJ2-1,TRBV7-9,TRBD1,15,CASTRTGGFYNEQFF,TGTGCCAGCACCCGGACAGGGGGCTTCTACAATGAGCAGTTCTTC
NA,TRBJ1-1,TRBV25-1,NA,12,CASREGGTEAFF,TGTGCCAGCAGGGAGGGAGGCACTGAAGCTTTCTTT
NA,TRBJ2-7,TRBV7-9,NA,12,CASSSYSYEQYF,TGTGCCAGCAGCTCATACTCCTACGAGCAGTACTTC
few,TRBJ1-5,TRBV29-1,TRBD1,14,CSVGDSNNNQPQHF,TGCAGCGTAGGGGACAGCAACAACAATCAGCCCCAGCATTTT
NA,TRBJ2-7,TRBV2,NA,13,CASMRDPGNEQYF,TGTGCCAGCATGAGGGACCCGGGAAACGAGCAGTACTTC
NA,TRBJ2-7,TRBV29-1,NA,11,CSVVITHEQYF,TGCAGCGTTGTTATAACCCACGAGCAGTACTTC
NA,TRBJ2-7,TRBV4-1,TRBD2,14,CASSQGLAGDEQYF,TGCGCCAGCAGCCAAGGACTAGCGGGAGATGAGCAGTACTTC
NA,TRBJ1-2,TRBV10-3,TRBD1,14,CAISVETGSYGYTF,TGTGCCATCAGTGTCGAGACAGGGAGCTATGGCTACACCTTC
NA,TRBJ1-2,TRBV4-1,NA,16,CASSRREDSTNYGYTF,TGCGCCAGCAGCCGAAGAGAGGACAGTACTAACTATGGCTACACCTTC
few,TRBJ2-5,TRBV5-1,NA,13,CASSWAGEETQYF,TGCGCCAGCAGCTGGGCCGGGGAAGAGACCCAGTACTTC
NA,TRBJ1-2,TRBV23-1,NA,15,CASSLSSTPKGGYTF,TGCGCCAGCAGTCTCTCTTCGACCCCCAAGGGAGGCTACACCTTC
NA,TRBJ2-3,TRBV6-4,TRBD1,14,CASSDRGQPDTQYF,TGTGCCAGCAGTGACAGGGGGCAGCCAGATACGCAGTATTTT
NA,TRBJ2-5,TRBV6-1,NA,14,CASRATETWETQYF,TGTGCCAGCAGAGCGACAGAGACCTGGGAGACCCAGTACTTC
NA,TRBJ2-2,TRBV5-1,TRBD2,15,CASSWTSGATGELFF,TGCGCCAGCAGCTGGACTAGCGGGGCCACCGGGGAGCTGTTTTTT
few,TRBJ2-2,TRBV10-3,NA,14,CATLPTANTGELFF,TGTGCCACCCTCCCAACAGCCAACACCGGGGAGCTGTTTTTT
few,TRBJ2-5,TRBV5-1,NA,13,CASSLMPEETQYF,TGCGCCAGCAGCTTGATGCCAGAAGAGACCCAGTACTTC
few,TRBJ2-4,TRBV5-1,NA,16,CASSLRGLLAKNIQYF,TGCGCCAGCAGCTTGCGGGGGCTACTAGCCAAAAACATTCAGTACTTC
NA,TRBJ2-7,TRBV27,TRBD1,16,CASRRSDRGEVYEQYF,TGTGCCAGCAGACGCAGTGACAGGGGGGAAGTTTACGAGCAGTACTTC